The T cell receptor beta chain described here comes from a study of T cell responses to AZD1222 COVID-19 vaccine. The analysis combined second doses at about 4 or about 12 weeks. TCRdb's copy holds only in-frame clones and misses some; the assay was immunoSEQ multiplex PCR. Of approximately 200,000 clones in the sample, roughly 92% are singletons; the top ten hold approximately 3.7%. V lost 6 bases and J 0 bases, leaving 12 bases between the germline ends. Germline CDR1 reads MDHEN; CDR2 reads SYDVKM. This CDR3 spans 14 amino acids. The rearrangement joins TRBV28 to TRBJ2-7, with D perhaps matching TRBD1 or TRBD2 (5 bases each). Specimen: peripheral blood, collected 28 days after the second AZD1222 dose. This receptor was identified in an adult who received the AZD1222 COVID-19 vaccine. In DNA, the CDR3 is TGTGCCAGCAGGAGGGACGGAGGCTCCTACGAGCAGTACTTC. Translating it yields CASRRDGGSYEQYF.